One and the same sample provided the 24 T cell receptor beta chains below, sequenced in a study of blood T cell repertoires in COVID-19 (TCRdb year 2020). Library preparation used the immunoSEQ multiplex PCR assay. Entries here come from immuneACCESS through TCRdb and include only in-frame sequences with V and J called. Some clones fail to appear in such tables; in the studies checked, an unresolved V gene covers under half of the shortfall, and the cause of the remainder is unknown. Within this sample are about 97,000 clones, with 90% of them counted one time only. The ten largest clones add up to about 1.7% of the sample. Sequencing input: peripheral blood. Source of these receptors: a man in his fifties or sixties with acute or convalescent COVID-19.

V is TRBV3-1 (or the pseudogene TRBV3-2) and J is TRBJ1-2; D not resolved. V was cut by 0 bases and J by 8 bases, with 16 bases left in between. Germline CDR1 is LGHDT and CDR2 is YNNKEL (reference sequence). The CDR3 is 15 amino acids. The CDR3 bases are TGTGCCAGCAGCCAAGAGACCATCCTGGGGAGAGGCTACACCTTC. Translated, it gives CASSQETILGRGYTF.

J is TRBJ2-2 and V is TRBV5-1, with 10 bases aligning to TRBD2. The germline CDR1 and CDR2 sequences are SGHRS and YFSETQ. The CDR3 is 16 amino acids. V lost 3 bases to trimming and J lost 4 bases; unmatched junction nucleotides: 6. The CDR3 loop reads CASSSQRGGPTGELFF. CDR3 coding DNA: TGCGCCAGCAGCTCCCAGCGGGGGGGCCCCACCGGGGAGCTGTTTTTT.

The chain couples TRBV11-2 to TRBJ1-1; D gene unclear. The V gene lost 5 bases and the J gene lost 0 bases, with 13 bases spanning the gap. The CDR3 covers 15 residues. Germline CDR1 reads SGHAT; CDR2 reads FQNNGV. The CDR3 bases are TGTGCCAGCAGCCTCAGATACAACATGAACACTGAAGCTTTCTTT. Translated: CASSLRYNMNTEAFF.

The chain employs TRBV10-2 and TRBJ1-1; D gene ambiguous. This CDR3 spans 15 amino acids. Germline V gene lookup returns CDR1 WSHSY and CDR2 SAAADI. The germline V and J ends were trimmed by 6 bases and 0 bases, with 14 bases remaining between them. CDR3 sequence: CASRLDATMNTEAFF. The CDR3 DNA reads as TGCGCCAGCAGATTAGATGCTACCATGAACACTGAAGCTTTCTTT.

The genes are TRBV19 and TRBJ1-3, with D perhaps matching TRBD1 (6 bases). The germline V gene encodes CDR1 LNHDA and CDR2 SQIVND (reference sequence). The CDR3 is made up of 15 amino acids. V lost 7 bases and J 5 bases, leaving 18 bases between the germline ends. CDR3 amino acids: CASTSDRTARNTIYF. The CDR3 region has the DNA TGTGCCAGTACCTCCGACCGGACAGCCAGAAACACCATATATTTT.

In this sample, this clone turned up once. V and J are TRBV15 and TRBJ1-6; no clear D. Germline V lookup: CDR1 LNHNV, CDR2 YYDKDF (reference sequence). Trimming cost V 3 bases and J 0 bases, with 3 bases left between them. CDR3 length: 14 amino acids. CDR3 sequence: CATSRRSYNSPLHF. CDR3 sequence (DNA): TGTGCCACCAGCAGGCGCTCCTATAATTCACCCCTCCACTTT.

This chain uses TRBV2 with TRBJ1-1; TRBD1 might be the D (5 bases). The CDR3 has 15 residues. CDR1 is SNHLY and CDR2 is FYNNEI in the germline V gene. Trimming took off 4 bases at V and 2 bases at J, with 14 bases between the two ends. CDR3 sequence reads: CASSGTDTFNTEAFF. CDR3 nucleotides: TGTGCCAGCAGTGGGACGGACACCTTCAACACTGAAGCTTTCTTT. Together with reference TRBV2 and TRBJ1-1, the CDR3 gives the full variable domain: EPEVTQTPSHQVTQMGQEVILRCVPISNHLYFYWYRQILGQKVEFLVSFYNNEISEKSEIFDDQFSVERPDGSNFTLKIRSTKLEDSAMYFCASSGTDTFNTEAFFGQGTRLTVV.

This chain joins TRBV28 and TRBJ2-1; TRBD1 is a possible D gene (6 bases). V was shortened by 6 bases and J by 9 bases, with 15 bases between the two germline ends. The CDR3 runs 13 residues. Germline V lookup: CDR1 MDHEN, CDR2 SYDVKM. CDR3 in amino acids: CASSSPGQREQFF. The CDR3 nucleotides are TGTGCCAGCAGCTCCCCTGGACAGCGTGAGCAGTTCTTC.

The chain has TRBV6-5 and TRBJ1-2; 7 nucleotides match TRBD1. Germline CDR1 MNHEY, CDR2 SVGAGI. Unmatched junction bases numbered 7, after V lost 5 bases and J lost 1 base. The CDR3 covers 15 residues. The DNA of the CDR3 is TGTGCCAGCAGTAATGGACGGGACAGTAACTATGGCTACACCTTC. This translates into CASSNGRDSNYGYTF.

The CDR3 bases are TGTGCCAGCAGCTCCGGGGGACAGTCCTACGAGCAGTACTTC. Translated: CASSSGGQSYEQYF. V is TRBV7-6 and J is TRBJ2-7, with D maybe TRBD1 (7 bases). The CDR3 sequence is 14 residues long. The germline V gene encodes CDR1 SGHVS and CDR2 FNYEAQ. Trimming pared 4 bases from V and 1 base from J, leaving 11 bases between.

The chain is built from TRBV6-2 or TRBV6-3 and TRBJ2-5; TRBD1 might be the D (5 bases). The germline V gene encodes CDR1 MNHEY and CDR2 SVGEGT. V gave up 5 bases and J gave up 4 bases, with 11 bases separating them. This CDR3 is built from 13 residues. The CDR3 bases are TGTGCCAGCAGTATCCGAGACAGAGAGACCCAGTACTTC. This sequence encodes CASSIRDRETQYF.

A single count supports this clone. The rearrangement links TRBV11-1 to TRBJ1-1, with D perhaps TRBD1 (6 bases). The ends were cut back, 2 bases at V and 0 bases at J, with 10 bases in the middle. Germline CDR1 is SGHAT and CDR2 is FQDESV (reference sequence). This CDR3 has 15 residues. The CDR3 nucleotides read TGTGCCAGCAGCTTACAGGGGCTCATGAACACTGAAGCTTTCTTT. Its protein product is CASSLQGLMNTEAFF.

This chain uses TRBV6-5 with TRBJ1-2; 7 bases are a match to TRBD1. Trimming at V came to 7 bases and at J to 6 bases, leaving 8 bases not matched to a gene. Germline loops: CDR1 MNHEY, CDR2 SVGAGI. CDR3 length: 13 amino acids. The CDR3 is CASKPGGRDGYTF. The CDR3 bases are TGTGCCAGCAAACCAGGGGGTCGCGATGGCTACACCTTC.

This chain joins TRBV10-2 and TRBJ1-2; 7 positions agree with TRBD1. Looked up from germline, CDR1 is WSHSY and CDR2 is SAAADI. Losses at the gene ends were 4 bases for V and 3 bases for J; bases not matched to a gene: 8. There are 15 residues in the CDR3. The CDR3 DNA sequence: TGCGCCAGCAGTGTCTCGGACAGGAGATACTATGGCTACACCTTC. Encoded protein: CASSVSDRRYYGYTF.

The chain recombines TRBV9 with TRBJ1-3; maybe TRBD1 (6 bases). The CDR3 has 15 amino acids. Germline V gene lookup returns CDR1 SGDLS and CDR2 YYNGEE. Trimming pared 0 bases from V and 3 bases from J, leaving 10 bases between. The CDR3, as DNA: TGTGCCAGCAGCGTAGGCTGGGGGCTTGGAAACACCATATATTTT. Its protein product is CASSVGWGLGNTIYF.

The rearrangement uses TRBV5-1 and TRBJ2-2, with 8 bases aligning to TRBD1. In germline, CDR1 is SGHRS, CDR2 YFSETQ. The CDR3 contains 19 residues. Trimming took 1 base from V and 0 from J; bases not matched to a gene: 11. CDR3 loop: CASSLYPGGLRTNTGELFF. As DNA, the CDR3 is TGCGCCAGCAGCTTGTATCCAGGGGGCTTAAGGACGAACACCGGGGAGCTGTTTTTT. The variable domain in full, completed from reference TRBV5-1 and TRBJ2-2, reads KAGVTQTPRYLIKTRGQQVTLSCSPISGHRSVSWYQQTPGQGLQFLFEYFSETQRNKGNFPGRFSGRQFSNSRSEMNVSTLELGDSALYLCASSLYPGGLRTNTGELFFGEGSRLTVL.

The rearrangement uses TRBV6-5 and TRBJ1-1, with D tentatively TRBD1 (6 bases). The CDR3 contains 16 residues. In germline, CDR1 is MNHEY, CDR2 SVGAGI. Trimming stripped 2 bases from V and 7 bases from J, with 20 bases between. The CDR3 spells CASSYARGRNEDEAFF. Here the CDR3 DNA reads TGTGCCAGCAGTTACGCCAGGGGTAGGAATGAGGATGAAGCTTTCTTT.

This clone showed up just a few times. The chain carries TRBV7-9 and TRBJ1-2; the D gene is possibly TRBD1 (5 bases). Trimming stripped 1 base from V and 6 bases from J, with 9 bases between. Germline lookup yields CDR1 SEHNR and CDR2 FQNEAQ (reference sequence). This CDR3 is 13 amino acids long. This chain's CDR3 is CASSLGWGDGYTF. CDR3 nucleotides: TGTGCCAGCAGCTTAGGATGGGGGGATGGCTACACCTTC.

DNA of the CDR3: TGTGCCAGCAGCCCCCAGATTGGAGCGGCGAACACCGGGGAGCTGTTTTTT. This encodes CASSPQIGAANTGELFF. The chain couples TRBV7-2 to TRBJ2-2; possible D gene TRBD2, 5 bases. Trimming shortened V by 5 bases and J by 0 bases, and 16 bases separated the two germline ends. The CDR3 extends over 17 amino acids. Germline V CDR1 and CDR2: SGHTA, FQGNSA.

This chain uses TRBV7-9 with TRBJ1-4; D not resolved. Germline values: CDR1 SEHNR, CDR2 FQNEAQ (reference sequence). This CDR3 spans 14 amino acids. Deletions cut 5 bases from V and 0 bases from J, with 7 bases between. The CDR3 DNA sequence: TGTGCCAGCAGCCTCGGGACAACTAATGAAAAACTGTTTTTT. It codes for CASSLGTTNEKLFF.

Written as DNA, the CDR3 is TGTGCCAGCAGTGAACGGTCCCGATTGTCGTTCTTC. Its protein is CASSERSRLSFF. J is TRBJ2-1 and V is TRBV2; D call uncertain. The CDR3 loop spans 12 amino acids. The V end lost 2 bases, the J end lost 15 bases, and 14 bases lay between the germline ends. The germline V gene encodes CDR1 SNHLY and CDR2 FYNNEI.

The chain couples TRBV6-5 to TRBJ2-7, with TRBD1 matching over 8 bases. This CDR3 has 15 amino acids. Germline CDR1 and CDR2: MNHEY and SVGAGI. The trim removed 1 base at V and 0 bases at J, leaving 2 bases unmatched. This CDR3 is CASSYFGTGSYEQYF. CDR3 coding DNA: TGTGCCAGCAGTTACTTTGGGACAGGCTCCTACGAGCAGTACTTC.

The chain is built from TRBV3-1 (or the pseudogene TRBV3-2) and TRBJ2-5; perhaps TRBD2 as D (5 bases). This CDR3 region has 14 residues. CDR1 LGHDT and CDR2 YNNKEL come from the germline V gene (reference sequence). Trimming took off 2 bases at V and 1 base at J, with 8 bases between the two ends. CDR3 loop: CASSQPRGQETQYF. In nucleotides, the CDR3 is TGTGCCAGCAGCCAACCCCGGGGCCAAGAGACCCAGTACTTC.

V and J are TRBV24-1 and TRBJ2-1, with 10 bases identical to TRBD1. This CDR3 spans 16 amino acids. CDR1 and CDR2 from the germline V gene are KGHDR and SFDVKD. Trimming took 4 bases from V and 5 from J; bases not matched to a gene: 7. The CDR3 DNA reads TGTGCCACCAGTGAAATGGACAGGGGGTCCAACAATGAGCAGTTCTTC. Translation: CATSEMDRGSNNEQFF.